Detailed here is one T cell receptor beta chain. No antigen is known for it. The data derive from a study of OX40 agonist ivuxolimab in advanced cancers. Study results and limitations: Average numbers of expanded clones were greater in CD8+ T cells than in CD4+. The CD4+ and CD8+ T cells in the blood had expanded clonally by week 6 at 0.1 to 3.0 mg/kg.

The ends were cut back, 2 bases at V and 7 bases at J, with 8 bases in the middle. Germline V gene sequence: CDR1 MGHDK, CDR2 SYGVNS. This CDR3 is built from 13 residues. Sequencing used immunoSEQ multiplex PCR; TCRdb keeps in-frame clones, though not all of them. The sample has 60,000 to 70,000 clones; around 80% are singletons. The sequences come from CD4+ or CD8+ T cells sorted from blood, collected in a trial of the OX40 agonist ivuxolimab. The genes are TRBV25-1 and TRBJ1-4; perhaps TRBD1 as D (5 bases). The source is an adult with an advanced solid tumor such as melanoma, head and neck, liver or kidney cancer. Here the CDR3 DNA reads TGTGCCAGCAGTGAAGGGACCATTGAAAAACTGTTTTTT. Translated, it gives CASSEGTIEKLFF. The complete variable domain, with remaining parts taken from reference TRBV25-1 and TRBJ1-4, reads EADIYQTPRYLVIGTGKKITLECSQTMGHDKMYWYQQDPGMELHLIHYSYGVNSTEKGDLSSESTVSRIRTEHFPLTLESARPSHTSQYLCASSEGTIEKLFFGSGTQLSVL.